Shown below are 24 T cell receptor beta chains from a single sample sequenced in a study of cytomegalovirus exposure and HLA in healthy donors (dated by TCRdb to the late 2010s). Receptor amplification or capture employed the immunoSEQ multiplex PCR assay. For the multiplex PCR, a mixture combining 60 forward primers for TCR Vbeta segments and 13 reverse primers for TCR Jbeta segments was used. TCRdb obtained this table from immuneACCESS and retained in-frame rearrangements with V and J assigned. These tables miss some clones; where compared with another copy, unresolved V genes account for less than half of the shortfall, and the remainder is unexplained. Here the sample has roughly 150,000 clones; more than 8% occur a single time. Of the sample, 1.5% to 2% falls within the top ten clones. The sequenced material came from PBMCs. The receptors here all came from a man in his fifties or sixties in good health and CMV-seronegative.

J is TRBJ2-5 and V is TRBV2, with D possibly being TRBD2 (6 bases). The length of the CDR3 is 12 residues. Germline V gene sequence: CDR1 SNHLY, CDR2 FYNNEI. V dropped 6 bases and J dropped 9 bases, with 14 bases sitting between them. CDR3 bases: TGTGCCAGCAGGGGGTCCGGCGGGGCCCAGTACTTC. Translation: CASRGSGGAQYF.

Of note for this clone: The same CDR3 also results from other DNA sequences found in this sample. In DNA, the CDR3 is TGCAGCGTTGAAGAGGCAGCGGGAGGTGAGGCTTTCTTT. Amino acid sequence: CSVEEAAGGEAFF. The chain has TRBV29-1 and TRBJ1-1, with no clear D. V lost 0 bases to trimming and J lost 11 bases, with 16 bases between them. CDR1 is SQVTM, CDR2 ANQGSEA, per germline. The CDR3 length is 13 residues.

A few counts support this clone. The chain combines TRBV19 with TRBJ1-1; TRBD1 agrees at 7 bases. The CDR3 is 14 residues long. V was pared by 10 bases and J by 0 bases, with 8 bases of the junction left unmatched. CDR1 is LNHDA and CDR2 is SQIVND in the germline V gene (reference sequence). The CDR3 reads CATADRSMNTEAFF. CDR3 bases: TGTGCCACCGCGGACAGGAGTATGAACACTGAAGCTTTCTTT.

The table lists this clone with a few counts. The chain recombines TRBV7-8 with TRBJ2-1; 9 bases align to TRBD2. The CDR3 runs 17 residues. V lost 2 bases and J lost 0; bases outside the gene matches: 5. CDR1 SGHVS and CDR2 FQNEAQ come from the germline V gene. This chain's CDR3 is CASSLPSGASSYNEQFF. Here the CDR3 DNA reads TGTGCCAGCAGCTTACCTAGCGGGGCCAGCTCCTACAATGAGCAGTTCTTC.

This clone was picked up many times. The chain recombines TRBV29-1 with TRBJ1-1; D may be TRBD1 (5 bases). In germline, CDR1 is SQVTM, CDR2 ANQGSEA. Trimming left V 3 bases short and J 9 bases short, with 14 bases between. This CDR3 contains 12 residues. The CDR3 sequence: CSVDRGGTQAFF. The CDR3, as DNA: TGCAGCGTTGATCGTGGGGGGACTCAAGCTTTCTTT. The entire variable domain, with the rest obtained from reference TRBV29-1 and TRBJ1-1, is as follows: SAVISQKPSRDICQRGTSLTIQCQVDSQVTMMFWYRQQPGQSLTLIATANQGSEATYESGFVIDKFPISRPNLTFSTLTVSNMSPEDSSIYLCSVDRGGTQAFFGQGTRLTVV.

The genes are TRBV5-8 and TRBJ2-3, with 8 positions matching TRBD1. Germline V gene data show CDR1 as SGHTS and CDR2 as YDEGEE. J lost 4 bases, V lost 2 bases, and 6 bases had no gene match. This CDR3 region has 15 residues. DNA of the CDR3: TGTGCCAGCAGCTTTGGTGGACAGGGTGCAGATACGCAGTATTTT. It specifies CASSFGGQGADTQYF.

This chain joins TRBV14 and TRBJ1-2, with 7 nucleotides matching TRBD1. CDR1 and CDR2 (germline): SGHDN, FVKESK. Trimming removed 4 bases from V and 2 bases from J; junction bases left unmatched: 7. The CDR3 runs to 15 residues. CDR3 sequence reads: CASSPTGLANYGYTF. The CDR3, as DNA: TGTGCCAGCAGCCCGACAGGGTTAGCCAACTATGGCTACACCTTC.

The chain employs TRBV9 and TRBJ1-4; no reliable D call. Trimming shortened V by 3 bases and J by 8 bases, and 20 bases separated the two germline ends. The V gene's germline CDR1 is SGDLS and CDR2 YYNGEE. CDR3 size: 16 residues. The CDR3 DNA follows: TGTGCCAGCAGCGACCTTGGGCGGGGAGGGCAGGAAAAACTGTTTTTT. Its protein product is CASSDLGRGGQEKLFF.

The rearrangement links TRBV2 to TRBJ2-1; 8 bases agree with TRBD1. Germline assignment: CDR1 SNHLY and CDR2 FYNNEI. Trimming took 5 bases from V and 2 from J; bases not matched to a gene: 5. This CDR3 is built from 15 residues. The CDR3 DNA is TGTGCCAGCAGTTCAGGGGGCCCCACCTACAATGAGCAGTTCTTC. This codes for CASSSGGPTYNEQFF.

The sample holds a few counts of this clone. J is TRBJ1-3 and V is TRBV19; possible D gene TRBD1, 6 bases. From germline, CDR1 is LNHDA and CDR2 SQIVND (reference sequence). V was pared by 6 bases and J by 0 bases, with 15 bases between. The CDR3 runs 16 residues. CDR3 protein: CASSPYVRGSGNTIYF. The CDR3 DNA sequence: TGTGCCAGTAGCCCGTATGTCAGGGGCTCTGGAAACACCATATATTTT.

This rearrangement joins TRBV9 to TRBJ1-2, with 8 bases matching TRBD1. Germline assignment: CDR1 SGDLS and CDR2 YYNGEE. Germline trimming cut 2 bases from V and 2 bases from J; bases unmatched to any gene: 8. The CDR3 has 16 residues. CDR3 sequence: CASSVQGAGLNYGYTF. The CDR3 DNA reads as TGTGCCAGCAGCGTTCAGGGGGCAGGCCTAAACTATGGCTACACCTTC. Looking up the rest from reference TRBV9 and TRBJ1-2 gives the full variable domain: DSGVTQTPKHLITATGQRVTLRCSPRSGDLSVYWYQQSLDQGLQFLIQYYNGEERAKGNILERFSAQQFPDLHSELNLSSLELGDSALYFCASSVQGAGLNYGYTFGSGTRLTVV.

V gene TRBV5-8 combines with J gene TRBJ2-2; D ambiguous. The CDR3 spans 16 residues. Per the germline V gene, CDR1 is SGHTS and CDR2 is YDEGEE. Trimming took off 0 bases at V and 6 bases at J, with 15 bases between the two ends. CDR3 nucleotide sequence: TGTGCCAGCAGCTTGGGGTCCCCCTCGAGGTCCGGGGAGCTGTTTTTT. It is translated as CASSLGSPSRSGELFF.

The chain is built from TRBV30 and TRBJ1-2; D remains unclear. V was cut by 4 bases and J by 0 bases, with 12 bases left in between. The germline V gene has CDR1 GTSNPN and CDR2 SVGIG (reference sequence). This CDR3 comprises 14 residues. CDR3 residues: CAWKYEPSNYGYTF. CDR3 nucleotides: TGTGCCTGGAAATATGAGCCCTCTAACTATGGCTACACCTTC.

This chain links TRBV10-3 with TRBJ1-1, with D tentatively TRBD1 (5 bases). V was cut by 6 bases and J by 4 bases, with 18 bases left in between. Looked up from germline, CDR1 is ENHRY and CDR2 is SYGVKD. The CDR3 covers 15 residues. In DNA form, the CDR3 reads TGTGCCATCAGGGGACTTATTAGGGAGGGCACTGAAGCTTTCTTT. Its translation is CAIRGLIREGTEAFF.

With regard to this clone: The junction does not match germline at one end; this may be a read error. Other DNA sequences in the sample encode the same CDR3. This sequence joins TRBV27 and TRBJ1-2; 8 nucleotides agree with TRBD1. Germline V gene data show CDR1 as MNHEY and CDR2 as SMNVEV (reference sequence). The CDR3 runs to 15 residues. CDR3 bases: TGCGCCAGCAGTTTTGGGACAGGATCTAACTATGGCTACACCTTC. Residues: CASSFGTGSNYGYTF.

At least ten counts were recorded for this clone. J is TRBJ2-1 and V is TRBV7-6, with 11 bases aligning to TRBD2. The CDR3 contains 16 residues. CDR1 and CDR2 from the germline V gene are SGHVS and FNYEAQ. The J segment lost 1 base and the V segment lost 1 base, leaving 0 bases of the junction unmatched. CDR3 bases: TGTGCCAGCAGCTTAGTAGCGGGAGGGTCCTACAATGAGCAGTTCTTC. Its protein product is CASSLVAGGSYNEQFF.

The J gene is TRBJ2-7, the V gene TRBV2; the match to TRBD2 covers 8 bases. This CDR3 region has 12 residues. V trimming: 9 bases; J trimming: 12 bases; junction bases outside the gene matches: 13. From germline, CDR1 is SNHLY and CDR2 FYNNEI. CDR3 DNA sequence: TGTGCCAGTGGACTAGCCCTCCCTAATTGGTACTTC. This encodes CASGLALPNWYF.

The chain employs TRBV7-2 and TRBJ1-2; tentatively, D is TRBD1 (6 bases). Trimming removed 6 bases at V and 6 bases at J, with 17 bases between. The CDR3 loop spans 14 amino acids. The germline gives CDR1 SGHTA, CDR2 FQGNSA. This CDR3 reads CASSSRQVVHGYTF. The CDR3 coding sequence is TGTGCCAGCAGTTCTAGACAGGTTGTTCATGGCTACACCTTC.

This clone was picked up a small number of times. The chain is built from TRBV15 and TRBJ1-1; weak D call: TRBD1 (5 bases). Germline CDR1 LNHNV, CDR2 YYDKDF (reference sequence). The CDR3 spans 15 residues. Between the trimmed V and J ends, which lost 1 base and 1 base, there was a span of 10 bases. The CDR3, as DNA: TGTGCCACCAGCAGAGGAACAGGAGAGAACACTGAAGCTTTCTTT. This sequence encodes CATSRGTGENTEAFF. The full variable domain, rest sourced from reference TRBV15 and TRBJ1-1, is DAMVIQNPRYQVTQFGKPVTLSCSQTLNHNVMYWYQQKSSQAPKLLFHYYDKDFNNEADTPDNFQSRRPNTSFCFLDIRSPGLGDTAMYLCATSRGTGENTEAFFGQGTRLTVV.

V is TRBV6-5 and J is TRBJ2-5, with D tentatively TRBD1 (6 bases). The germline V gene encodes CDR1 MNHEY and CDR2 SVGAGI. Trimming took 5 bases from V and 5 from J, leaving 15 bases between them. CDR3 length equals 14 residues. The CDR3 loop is CASSTFRGRETQYF. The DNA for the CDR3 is TGTGCCAGCAGTACTTTCAGGGGAAGGGAGACCCAGTACTTC.

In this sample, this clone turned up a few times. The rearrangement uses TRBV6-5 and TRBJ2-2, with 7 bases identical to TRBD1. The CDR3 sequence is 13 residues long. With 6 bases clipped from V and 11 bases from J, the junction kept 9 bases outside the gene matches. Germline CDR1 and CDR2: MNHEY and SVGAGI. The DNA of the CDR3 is TGTGCCAGCAGCCCAACAGGGGTCGGCGAGCTGTTTTTT. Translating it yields CASSPTGVGELFF.

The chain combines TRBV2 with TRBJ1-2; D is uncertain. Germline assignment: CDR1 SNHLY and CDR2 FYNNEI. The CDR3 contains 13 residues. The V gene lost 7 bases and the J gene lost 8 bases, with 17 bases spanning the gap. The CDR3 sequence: CASKGEGRRGYTF. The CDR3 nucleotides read TGTGCCAGCAAGGGAGAGGGCCGAAGGGGCTACACCTTC.

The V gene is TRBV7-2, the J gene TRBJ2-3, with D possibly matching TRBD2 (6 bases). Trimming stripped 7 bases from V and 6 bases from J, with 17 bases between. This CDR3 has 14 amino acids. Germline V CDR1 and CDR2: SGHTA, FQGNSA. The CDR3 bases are TGTGCCAGCACCGAGGTGGGTGCGGGGGATACGCAGTATTTT. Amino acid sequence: CASTEVGAGDTQYF.

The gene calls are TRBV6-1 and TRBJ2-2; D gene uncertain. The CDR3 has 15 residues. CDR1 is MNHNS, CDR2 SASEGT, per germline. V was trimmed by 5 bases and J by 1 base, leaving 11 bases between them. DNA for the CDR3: TGTGCCAGCAGTCTCCAGGTTGGGAACACCGGGGAGCTGTTTTTT. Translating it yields CASSLQVGNTGELFF.